Described below is a single TCR beta chain sequence and its context. The antigen this receptor binds is unknown. At one end the junction does not follow the germline gene, possibly because of a read error. The donors were some 39 Caucasian individuals from Russia, aged 6 to 90 years, who were systemically healthy. Roughly 9 milliliters of peripheral blood were drawn from each donor into EDTA-treated Vacutainer tubes. PBMCs were isolated by Ficoll-Paque density-gradient centrifugation, with at least 6.5 million obtained per sample. Total RNA, at least 6 micrograms per sample, was extracted from PBMCs with Trizol reagent. For every donor, an aliquot of PBMCs went through flow cytometry to measure the percentages of naive CD45RAhigh/CD27high T cells. To prepare the library, 5' RACE was applied. Sequencing was carried out with an Illumina HiSeq 2500. A second about 7 to 12 cycle PCR used a sample-barcoded 5' primer and a J-beta primer mix. A template-switch 5' adaptor carrying 12 random nucleotides introduced a unique molecular identifier onto each TCR beta cDNA molecule. Each sample yielded at least 3 million CDR3-containing paired-end reads. First-strand cDNA was synthesized from all RNA with the Mint cDNA synthesis kit, primed by a TRBC-specific oligonucleotide. Following uracil-DNA glycosylase treatment, a first 18-cycle PCR with universal primers M1SS and BC2_uni_R was performed on all cDNA. The original pipeline was this. Each sample was normalized by randomly selecting 1 million high-quality reads, each carrying a distinct molecular identifier. Instead of being binned into consensus sequences, reads with shared molecular identifiers were discarded. CDR3 identification, clonotype clustering and error correction used MiTCR with a Q25 quality threshold and the strictest error-elimination algorithm. A nonparametric unseen species model with Euler transformation was used to estimate a lower bound on total TCR beta diversity. The public reads were reprocessed in TCRdb via fastp at Q25 and MiXCR, keeping in-frame beta chains. Under each unique CDR3 protein, matching rows form one entry showing the most common genes and DNA. TCRdb, rather than the study authors, made the V and J calls. For this sample there are some 800,000 distinct CDR3 sequences; under 55% appear just once. The ten largest clones take up roughly 19% of the sample.

These data originate in a study of blood T cells in healthy people across ages (dated by TCRdb to about 2015). Study-wide context: In model experiments, template switching captured roughly one uniquely barcoded TCR beta cDNA molecule for every two T cells. For two donors (one aged 18 to 30 and one aged 80 or older), the study analyzed two additional independent replicas of 1 million unique cDNA reads from the same blood draw. To avoid experimental bias, donors of different ages were spread randomly across the sequencing lanes. The donors were divided into four age groups: young (average roughly 15 years), middle-aged (about 41), aged (under 70) and long-lived (roughly 88). Using deep sequencing normalized with unique cDNA molecular identifiers, the study measured how TCR beta repertoire diversity changes with age. What the research found in general, with its limitations: Estimates of total diversity based on one million sequenced T cells were regarded as lower bounds and as underestimates. Because the CMV infection status of the donors was unknown, age-related changes in expanded clonotypes may potentially have been confounded. Compared with the aged group, the long-lived group had more naive CD4+ T cells, fewer expanded clones and increased TCR diversity, a pattern suggesting age selection. A strong correlation was found between observed TCR beta diversity and the percentage of naive T cells measured by flow cytometry. Conclusive comparison of naive and antigen-experienced compartments was prevented by the profiling of bulk unsorted PBMCs. As age increased, observed TCR beta diversity per million T cells dropped in a roughly linear way, and a significant reduction was already evident by age about 40.

The sequencing input was blood. This TCR derives from a man in his sixties in good health.

The CDR3 region has the sequence CSAARDTYGQYF. Read as DNA, the sequence is TGCAGTGCTGCCAGAGATACCTACGGGCAGTACTTC. Here the chain combines TRBV20-1 and TRBJ2-7, with no reliable assignment of the D segment. The CDR3, from cysteine to phenylalanine, totals 12 residues. CDR3 DNA only is kept here, 36 bases in frame from base 1. The germline V gene (reference sequence) provides CDR1 DFQATT and CDR2 SNEGSKA.